This TCR beta chain was identified during a study of OX40 agonist ivuxolimab in advanced cancers. Study-wide results and limits: The mean number of expanded clones was higher in CD8+ T cells than in CD4+.

Germline values: CDR1 MRHNA, CDR2 SNTAGT. The CDR3 contains 12 residues. Trimming left V 2 bases short and J 0 bases short, with 0 bases between. Here immunoSEQ multiplex PCR was the method, and the copy in TCRdb shows in-frame clones only, minus some. The table includes about 53,000 clones, about 88% detected once. With regard to this clone: No antigen is known for it.

The rearrangement joins TRBV6-4 to TRBJ2-3; the D is unclear. Material: CD4+ or CD8+ T cells sorted from blood, obtained in a trial of the OX40 agonist ivuxolimab. The receptor's source is an adult with an advanced solid tumor such as melanoma, head and neck, liver or kidney cancer. The CDR3 DNA reads as TGTGCCAGCAGTGACAGCACAGATACGCAGTATTTT. This sequence encodes CASSDSTDTQYF.